This T cell receptor (beta chain) was identified in a study of T cell responses to AZD1222 COVID-19 vaccine (dated by TCRdb to the early 2020s). Looking at the study overall: Because spike-specific TCR depth and breadth did not differ between the two schedules, AZD1222 recipients who got a second dose at roughly 4 weeks were pooled with those who got a second dose at roughly 12 weeks. A total of 233 trial participants underwent TCR sequencing, of whom some 210 received two doses of AZD1222 and some 25 received two doses of the MenACWY control vaccine. Trial participants were enrolled into age subgroups of 18-55, 56-69 and 70-plus years, which contained about 150, 28 and 57 TCR-sequenced participants, respectively.

Comment on this clone: No antigen is known for it. No much larger clonotype is one base removed from it; base qualities were not supplied.

Counted from cysteine to phenylalanine, this CDR3 has 15 amino acids. CDR3 DNA only is kept here, 45 bases in frame from base 1. V was cut back by 3 bases and J by 0 bases, leaving a gap of 11 bases between them. Looking up the germline V gene (reference sequence) yields CDR1 LNHDA and CDR2 SQIVND. The time point label on this specimen signifies: baseline before first vaccination. Samples from vaccinated people were obtained from the UK trials COV001 and COV002, which included a single-blind randomized controlled phase 2/3 trial of AZD1222 (ChAdOx1 nCoV-19) in healthy adults. For TCRbeta chain sequencing, PBMC samples were collected from trial participants at day 0 and at day 28 after the second dose. General study outcomes and caveats: Conclusions about previously exposed vaccinees are limited, since just a handful of AZD1222 recipients were seropositive for SARS-CoV-2 at baseline. No day 14 peak-response samples were available, so repertoires were characterized only after the peak T cell response. Vaccine-associated CD4 TCRs spanned the whole spike protein, with dominant responses in regions 160-218 and 743-854. Participants were mostly white British and included more females than males, and it was suggested by the authors that clonal diversity may have been underestimated. Reportedly, close to half of the unique spike-specific TCRs recognized epitopes lying outside the regions that are mutated in the B.1.351 and B.1.1.7 variants. Spike-specific TCR breadth and depth rose significantly after two AZD1222 doses compared with day 0 and with MenACWY recipients. In the small 56-69-year group, the increase in depth fell short of significance, most likely because of low power.

The CDR3 regions of human TCRbeta chains were analyzed by immunosequencing. The study's processing was this. TCRs in the repertoires were compared against a reference library of SARS-CoV-2-specific TCRs that had been generated with the MIRA antigen-specificity platform. Breadth meant the fraction of unique TCRs that were SARS-CoV-2-associated, whereas depth meant the fraction of total T cells that were SARS-CoV-2-associated. Using the MIRA data, each spike-specific TCR was assigned both to the spike region to which the TCR was reactive and to a CD4 or CD8 class. Log10-transformed breadth and depth values were compared by one-way ANOVA with Sidak's multiple comparisons tests. TCRdb carries this immuneACCESS record with in-frame sequences only. Its versions omit some clonotypes, under half of them owing to an unresolved V gene in the studies checked, with the rest unexplained. V, J and clone size are those of that table, while D and trimming were read from the DNA. The table for this sample lists about 130,000 clones; around 92% of them were counted only once. 4.2% of the sample lies in the top ten.

The sequencing used peripheral blood, collected on day 0 of AZD1222 vaccination. The sequence links TRBV19 to TRBJ2-5, and the D gene may be TRBD1, 5 bases matching. This sequence was found in an adult in good health. The CDR3 in this case is CASSMGPGNQETQYF. The nucleotides read TGTGCCAGTAGTATGGGGCCCGGAAACCAAGAGACCCAGTACTTC.